This TCR beta chain comes out of a study of T cells in Graves' hyperthyroidism and ophthalmopathy. In the study overall: Initial diagnosis, before any treatment, was when peripheral blood was collected.

Using RNA transcripts as the source, TCR beta CDR3 regions were amplified. Researchers ran a first-round RT-PCR on the TCR CDR3 using the HTBI primer set. One entry per CDR3 protein, called by TCRdb with MiXCR from the multiplex PCR reads. The profile shows roughly 350,000 distinct CDR3 sequences, around 13% of them singletons. J was trimmed by 6 bases and V by 4 bases; bases with no gene match: 5. Germline-derived CDR1 and CDR2 are KGHDR and SFDVKD. The CDR3 loop spans 15 amino acids. The sample taken for sequencing was blood. The clonotype originates from a woman between 25 and 40 years old with Graves' ophthalmopathy. The chain uses TRBV24-1 and TRBJ2-3, with TRBD1 matching over 11 bases. This chain's CDR3 is CATSDRDRGGDTQYF. The CDR3 DNA reads as TGTGCCACCAGTGACCGGGACAGGGGGGGGGATACGCAGTATTTT.